Below, 11 T cell receptor beta chains from the same sample are listed, as sequenced in a study of T cell clonality in common variable immunodeficiency. Sequenced by immunoSEQ multiplex PCR; TCRdb stores in-frame clones only, minus some. The sample includes some 50,000 clones, none of them occurring once. Sequencing input: peripheral blood mononuclear cells. These receptors were obtained from a person aged 18 to 69 in good health.

In this sample, this clone turned up many times. The read ends 3 residues shy of where the CDR3 ends; the end is completed using the germline J gene. The J gene is TRBJ1-2, the V gene TRBV5-1; TRBD1 aligns across 8 bases. Germline-derived CDR1 and CDR2 are SGHRS and YFSETQ. This CDR3 is built from 13 residues. The sequenced CDR3 bases are TGCGCCAGCAGCGGACAGGGATACTACGAC. The encoded protein is CASSGQGYYD. The full-length CDR3 reads as CASSGQGYYDYTF.

This clone was counted many times. Read sequence stops 3 residues before the CDR3 end, and the germline J gene provides the missing end. V gene TRBV7-9 combines with J gene TRBJ2-7, with TRBD2 as a possible D gene (5 bases). V was clipped by 4 bases and J by 5 bases, with 18 bases between them. In germline, CDR1 is SEHNR, CDR2 FQNEAQ (reference sequence). The CDR3 is 15 amino acids. Partial CDR3 DNA: TGTGCCAGCAGCTCCTTTCGGGGTCCGCCCCACGAG. As protein: CASSSFRGPPHE. The whole CDR3 reads CASSSFRGPPHEQYF.

This clone was seen repeatedly, ten times or more. One junction end does not reproduce the germline sequence, and a read error may be involved. The read ends 3 residues early relative to the CDR3; the germline J gene fills the gap. The chain has TRBV5-4 and TRBJ1-3; D perhaps matches TRBD1 (5 bases). The germline V gene has CDR1 SGHNT and CDR2 YYREEE (reference sequence). This CDR3 is built from 15 residues. CDR3 DNA, as far as it was read: TGTGCCAGCAGCTTGGATCCAGGGTCTGGAGACACC. Amino acid sequence: CASSLDPGSGDT. The full-length CDR3 reads as CASSLDPGSGDTIYF. The full variable domain, in which reference TRBV5-4 and TRBJ1-3 provide the parts outside the CDR3, is ETGVTQSPTHLIKTRGQQVTLRCSSQSGHNTVSWYQQALGQGPQFIFQYYREEENGRGNFPPRFSGLQFPNYSSELNVNALELDDSALYLCASSLDPGSGDTIYFGEGSWLTVV.

In this sample, this clone turned up many times. Coverage ceases 3 residues before the CDR3 finishes, and the germline J gene fills in the end. The V call is TRBV27, the J call TRBJ2-1; D call uncertain. CDR3 length: 12 residues. The germline V and J ends were trimmed by 6 bases and 9 bases, with 12 bases remaining between them. The germline V gene has CDR1 MNHEY and CDR2 SMNVEV (reference sequence). The covered CDR3 bases are TGTGCCAGCAGAATAACAGCCGGTGAG. It translates to CASRITAGE. The complete CDR3 protein is CASRITAGEQFF.

This clone was seen many times. The CDR3 extends 3 residues past the end of the read, so its final part is completed from the germline J gene. The V gene is TRBV7-3, the J gene TRBJ2-3, with no clear D. CDR1 and CDR2 from the germline V gene are SGHTA and FQGTGA. CDR3 length: 13 amino acids. With 5 bases removed from V and 4 bases from J, the gap between germline ends came to 10 bases. CDR3 DNA, as far as it was read: TGTGCCAGCAGCCCAGTTCCCCCAGATACG. It specifies CASSPVPPDT. In full, the CDR3 is CASSPVPPDTQYF.

This clone has at least ten counts. CDR3 DNA, as far as it was read: TGTGCCAGCAGTTACTCCCCTGGGACAGGCGGCGAG. Translated: CASSYSPGTGGE. The whole CDR3 is CASSYSPGTGGEQYF. The J gene is TRBJ2-7, the V gene TRBV6-2 or TRBV6-3, with 8 bases that match TRBD1. The CDR3 end lies 3 residues beyond the end of the read and is filled in from the germline J gene. The J segment lost 6 bases and the V segment lost 0 bases, leaving 7 bases of the junction unmatched. The CDR3 is 15 amino acids. In germline, CDR1 is MNHEY, CDR2 SVGEGT.

This clone was seen ten or more times. With the read ending 3 residues before the CDR3 end, the germline J gene is used to fill in that end. The chain links TRBV12-3 or TRBV12-4 to TRBJ2-1; 9 nucleotides agree with TRBD2. This CDR3 has 15 amino acids. J was trimmed by 8 bases and V by 6 bases; bases with no gene match: 11. The part of the CDR3 DNA that was read is TGTGCCAGCAGGCCTGGACTAGCGAGTAGAGATGAG. Translated, it gives CASRPGLASRDE. From start to end, the CDR3 is CASRPGLASRDEQFF.

This clone occurred many times. Read coverage stops 3 residues before the CDR3 terminus; the germline J gene supplies the remainder. The chain carries TRBV7-2 and TRBJ2-3; D perhaps matches TRBD2 (5 bases). Germline loops: CDR1 SGHTA, CDR2 FQGNSA. V gave up 6 bases and J gave up 2 bases, with 12 bases separating them. The length of the CDR3 is 14 residues. The CDR3 here is CASRLGSVTDTQYF. CDR3 bases read: TGTGCCAGCAGGTTGGGTAGCGTCACAGATACG. The entire variable domain, with the rest obtained from reference TRBV7-2 and TRBJ2-3, is as follows: GAGVSQSPSNKVTEKGKDVELRCDPISGHTALYWYRQSLGQGLEFLIYFQGNSAPDKSGLPSDRFSAERTGGSVSTLTIQRTQQEDSAVYLCASRLGSVTDTQYFGPGTRLTVL.

Many counts were recorded for this clone. With the read ending 3 residues before the CDR3 end, the germline J gene is used to fill in that end. V and J are TRBV5-6 and TRBJ2-7; no firm D call. Germline CDR1 is SGHDT and CDR2 is YYEEEE. The CDR3 loop spans 13 amino acids. The germline V and J ends were trimmed by 4 bases and 3 bases, with 11 bases remaining between them. CDR3 loop: CASSTTYNYEQYF. The sequenced CDR3 bases are TGTGCCAGCAGCACGACTTATAACTACGAG.

This clone was picked up many times. CDR3 in amino acids: CASSPTSGGTNYEQYF. The covered CDR3 bases are TGTGCCAGCTCACCCACTAGCGGGGGAACAAACTACGAG. V usage is TRBV18 and J usage is TRBJ2-7; 11 nucleotides align to TRBD2. The read terminates 3 residues ahead of where the CDR3 ends, so the germline J gene completes it. The CDR3 runs 16 residues. CDR1 is KGHSH and CDR2 is LQKENI in the germline V gene. V was clipped by 3 bases and J by 3 bases; unmatched bases: 7.

This clone was observed at least ten times. The read falls 3 residues short of the CDR3 end, and the missing part is taken from the germline J gene. The chain uses TRBV7-9 and TRBJ2-1; 8 bases line up with TRBD2. CDR3 length equals 15 residues. V gave up 1 base and J gave up 4 bases; unmatched junction bases: 3. From germline, CDR1 is SEHNR and CDR2 FQNEAQ (reference sequence). The CDR3 bases that were read are TGTGCCAGCAGCTTAGGGGCGGGGGGATACAATGAG. Its translation: CASSLGAGGYNE. The whole CDR3 reads CASSLGAGGYNEQFF.